This section outlines one T cell receptor (beta chain) sequence together with its context. Its antigen is not identified. This sample was taken from a study of T cell responses to AZD1222 COVID-19 vaccine. Study-level information: Second doses that came at about 4 or about 12 weeks were put together.

V dropped 6 bases and J dropped 0 bases, with 9 bases sitting between them. The CDR3 runs to 14 residues. From germline, CDR1 is SNHLY and CDR2 FYNNEI. The data were produced by immunoSEQ multiplex PCR, yet TCRdb's version contains in-frame clones alone and is incomplete. The data show 100,000 to 150,000 clones, about nine tenths seen once. Study-wide findings and caveats: Spike-wide vaccine-associated CD4 TCRs dominated at 160-218 and 743-854. Spike-specific TCR breadth and depth both grew after two AZD1222 doses. Only 6 or 7 AZD1222 recipients tested seropositive at baseline.

The sequence was collected from an adult in good health. The chain links TRBV2 to TRBJ1-3; D not resolved. Specimen: peripheral blood, collected on day 0 of AZD1222 vaccination. CDR3 nucleotide sequence: TGTGCCAGCAGGTCCGGGAACTCTGGAAACACCATATATTTT. Amino acid sequence: CASRSGNSGNTIYF.